A single sample gave rise to the 31 T cell receptor beta chains below, sequenced in a study of T cells after posttransplantation cyclophosphamide. Data came from immunoSEQ multiplex PCR; TCRdb stores just in-frame clones and leaves some out. The table includes approximately 9,300 clones, 70% to 90% detected once. Sampled 1 year posttransplant, controls received myeloablative marrow transplants, methotrexate and a calcineurin inhibitor. Sample: PBMCs, taken almost 450 days after allogeneic stem cell transplant with calcineurin inhibitor and methotrexate. The receptors were gathered from a male patient aged 45-60 years who received an allogeneic stem cell transplant from an unrelated donor, was CMV-positive, and had chronic GVHD only. Certain T cells may be donor cells from the graft.

The rearrangement links TRBV10-3 to TRBJ2-7; TRBD1 aligns across 8 bases. The CDR3 runs to 14 residues. Germline values: CDR1 ENHRY, CDR2 SYGVKD. V shed 2 bases and J 1 base; nucleotides not matched to a gene: 1. CDR3 sequence: CAISEGQGSYEQYF. The CDR3 bases are TGTGCCATCAGTGAGGGACAGGGTTCCTACGAGCAGTACTTC.

This clone was detected once. The chain employs TRBV7-2 and TRBJ1-1, with D unresolved. CDR3 length equals 18 residues. The germline V gene has CDR1 SGHTA and CDR2 FQGNSA. The ends were cut back, 3 bases at V and 6 bases at J, with 26 bases in the middle. CDR3 bases: TGTGCCAGCAGCTTCCTCATTGGGCAGCCCTCCCTCCGTCCTGAAGCTTTCTTT. It codes for CASSFLIGQPSLRPEAFF.

The chain couples TRBV5-1 to TRBJ2-7, with TRBD2 matching 9 bases. The V segment lost 0 bases and the J segment 2 bases; nucleotides outside the gene matches: 12. Germline V gene data show CDR1 as SGHRS and CDR2 as YFSETQ. This CDR3 comprises 18 residues. The CDR3, as DNA: TGCGCCAGCAGCTTGGGTTCCACCAGCGGGAGGTTCCCCTACGAGCAGTACTTC. It codes for CASSLGSTSGRFPYEQYF.

The V call is TRBV2, the J call TRBJ2-5; maybe TRBD2 (6 bases). V was clipped by 1 base and J by 6 bases, with 12 bases between them. Germline V lookup: CDR1 SNHLY, CDR2 FYNNEI. This CDR3 contains 14 residues. This CDR3 is CASSEVGAGKTQYF. For the CDR3, the DNA is TGTGCCAGCAGTGAAGTCGGAGCGGGCAAGACCCAGTACTTC.

This chain links TRBV5-6 with TRBJ1-4, with D unresolved. V was clipped by 3 bases and J by 5 bases, with 14 bases between them. The CDR3 loop spans 15 amino acids. Per germline, CDR1 SGHDT and CDR2 YYEEEE. The CDR3 reads CASSYNPVINEKLFF. In DNA, the CDR3 is TGTGCCAGCAGCTACAATCCTGTTATCAATGAAAAACTGTTTTTT.

V usage is TRBV14 and J usage is TRBJ2-5; TRBD1 agrees at 9 bases. The end of the DNA fits TRBJ2-7 better, so the J call may be wrong. The V gene's germline CDR1 is SGHDN and CDR2 FVKESK. The length of the CDR3 is 18 residues. CDR3 protein: CASSQPRQGVLHPYEQYF. The CDR3 coding sequence is TGTGCCAGCAGCCAACCACGACAGGGGGTCCTTCACCCGTACGAGCAGTACTTC.

The V call is TRBV18, the J call TRBJ1-1, with D unresolved. V lost 2 bases and J 3 bases, leaving 10 bases between the germline ends. The CDR3 is 14 residues long. In germline, CDR1 is KGHSH, CDR2 LQKENI. CDR3 residues: CASSPVPQDTEAFF. CDR3 nucleotide sequence: TGTGCCAGCTCACCAGTTCCTCAGGACACTGAAGCTTTCTTT.

This clone came up once. The J gene is TRBJ2-3, the V gene TRBV6-1; 7 bases are a match to TRBD2. Germline CDR1 and CDR2: MNHNS and SASEGT. Trimming took 2 bases from V and 0 from J; bases not matched to a gene: 5. The CDR3 loop spans 16 amino acids. In DNA, the CDR3 is TGTGCCAGCAGTGAATGGGGAGCGGGAAGCACAGATACGCAGTATTTT. Its protein is CASSEWGAGSTDTQYF.

The chain recombines TRBV19 with TRBJ1-6; possibly TRBD1 for D (6 bases). The CDR3 loop spans 16 amino acids. CDR1 is LNHDA and CDR2 is SQIVND in the germline V gene (reference sequence). V shed 4 bases and J shed 8 bases, with 18 bases lying between them. Written as DNA, the CDR3 is TGTGCCAGTAGTACCTCCCCTGACAGGAATCATTCACCCCTCCACTTT. Residues: CASSTSPDRNHSPLHF.

V usage is TRBV5-4 and J usage is TRBJ2-2; weak D call: TRBD1 (5 bases). V lost 0 bases, J lost 2 bases, and 8 bases lay in between. Germline V CDR1 and CDR2: SGHNT, YYREEE (reference sequence). The CDR3 contains 15 residues. The CDR3 sequence: CASSLDRRNTGELFF. In nucleotides, the CDR3 is TGTGCCAGCAGCTTGGACAGGAGAAACACCGGGGAGCTGTTTTTT. The whole variable domain, remainder taken from reference TRBV5-4 and TRBJ2-2, is ETGVTQSPTHLIKTRGQQVTLRCSSQSGHNTVSWYQQALGQGPQFIFQYYREEENGRGNFPPRFSGLQFPNYSSELNVNALELDDSALYLCASSLDRRNTGELFFGEGSRLTVL.

This clone was counted once. The V call is TRBV2, the J call TRBJ2-1; D uncertain. CDR3 length equals 15 residues. From germline, CDR1 is SNHLY and CDR2 FYNNEI. Trimming removed 6 bases from V and 0 bases from J, with 12 bases in between. The CDR3 nucleotides are TGTGCCAGCAGAAGCCGATCCACCTCCTACAATGAGCAGTTCTTC. Translating it yields CASRSRSTSYNEQFF.

V gene TRBV21-1 combines with J gene TRBJ1-2. TRBV21-1 is described as a pseudogene. This CDR3 has 13 amino acids. The DNA for the CDR3 is TGTGCCAGCAGCAAACTAGCCAACTATGGCTACACCTTC. Protein: CASSKLANYGYTF.

The chain links TRBV4-1 to TRBJ2-5, with D tentatively TRBD2 (5 bases). The end of the DNA aligns better with TRBJ2-7, so the J call may be wrong. This CDR3 contains 16 residues. Germline V gene sequence: CDR1 MGHRA, CDR2 YSYEKL. CDR3 sequence reads: CASSQGPPGLAYEQYF. CDR3 nucleotides: TGCGCCAGCAGCCAAGGCCCTCCAGGACTCGCCTACGAGCAGTACTTC.

The CDR3 here is CASSFGTGSYNEQFF. The CDR3 DNA is TGTGCCAGCAGCTTCGGGACAGGGTCCTACAATGAGCAGTTCTTC. The chain is built from TRBV5-4 and TRBJ2-1; TRBD1 aligns across 9 bases. The germline gives CDR1 SGHNT, CDR2 YYREEE (reference sequence). This CDR3 contains 15 residues. V was pared by 2 bases and J by 1 base, with 1 base of the junction left unmatched.

This chain joins TRBV15 and TRBJ2-5; TRBD1 is a possible D gene (6 bases). The germline gives CDR1 LNHNV, CDR2 YYDKDF (reference sequence). The CDR3 runs 17 residues. The V gene lost 2 bases and the J gene lost 0 bases, with 16 bases spanning the gap. The CDR3, as DNA: TGTGCCACCAGCAGACACACAGGGATGGTGGACCAAGAGACCCAGTACTTC. It yields the protein CATSRHTGMVDQETQYF. Supplemented by reference TRBV15 and TRBJ2-5, the full variable domain reads DAMVIQNPRYQVTQFGKPVTLSCSQTLNHNVMYWYQQKSSQAPKLLFHYYDKDFNNEADTPDNFQSRRPNTSFCFLDIRSPGLGDTAMYLCATSRHTGMVDQETQYFGPGTRLLVL.

This clone was counted only a few times. J is TRBJ1-4 and V is TRBV28; D gene unclear. The germline CDR1 and CDR2 sequences are MDHEN and SYDVKM. Deletions cut 6 bases from V and 3 bases from J, with 14 bases between. The CDR3 is 15 amino acids. The CDR3, as DNA: TGTGCCAGCAGCCCCAACTCGGGTTCTAATGAAAAACTGTTTTTT. Its protein is CASSPNSGSNEKLFF.

The rearrangement uses TRBV9 and TRBJ1-2; no clear D. The V end was cut by 3 bases, the J end by 4 bases, with 16 bases between. Germline V gene data show CDR1 as SGDLS and CDR2 as YYNGEE. The CDR3 has 15 amino acids. The CDR3 DNA follows: TGTGCCAGCAGCGCCCTCCACACGGGTCCCTATGGCTACACCTTC. Protein: CASSALHTGPYGYTF.

This clone was counted a single time. The chain carries TRBV5-5 and TRBJ2-7; a possible D gene is TRBD2 (5 bases). The V and J ends lost 4 bases and 5 bases respectively, with 19 bases between them. From germline, CDR1 is SGHKS and CDR2 YYEKEE (reference sequence). CDR3 length: 15 amino acids. In nucleotides, the CDR3 is TGTGCCAGCAGCCAAAATACACTAGATGGGAACGAGCAGTACTTC. Translation gives CASSQNTLDGNEQYF.

The J gene is TRBJ2-3, the V gene TRBV6-1, with a possible D match to TRBD1 (7 bases). V shed 7 bases and J shed 2 bases, with 13 bases lying between them. The germline V gene has CDR1 MNHNS and CDR2 SASEGT. The CDR3 is 14 residues long. For the CDR3, the DNA is TGTGCCAGCACCGCGGGACAGCCCACAGATACGCAGTATTTT. Protein sequence: CASTAGQPTDTQYF.

The chain links TRBV19 to TRBJ2-3; D is perhaps TRBD1 (5 bases). The germline V and J ends were trimmed by 6 bases and 6 bases, with 16 bases remaining between them. There are 14 residues in the CDR3. Germline loops: CDR1 LNHDA, CDR2 SQIVND (reference sequence). DNA of the CDR3: TGTGCCAGTAGCATTACACCAGGGTTCGATACGCAGTATTTT. Translated: CASSITPGFDTQYF. Together with reference TRBV19 and TRBJ2-3, the CDR3 gives the full variable domain: DGGITQSPKYLFRKEGQNVTLSCEQNLNHDAMYWYRQDPGQGLRLIYYSQIVNDFQKGDIAEGYSVSREKKESFPLTVTSAQKNPTAFYLCASSITPGFDTQYFGPGTRLTVL.

Here the CDR3 reads CASSFSDRGSYEQYF. The CDR3 DNA reads as TGTGCCAGCAGTTTTTCCGACAGGGGATCCTACGAGCAGTACTTC. This chain joins TRBV28 and TRBJ2-7, with TRBD1 matching over 8 bases. Trimming removed 3 bases from V and 1 base from J; junction bases left unmatched: 5. This CDR3 region has 15 residues. Germline loops: CDR1 MDHEN, CDR2 SYDVKM.

This chain links TRBV19 with TRBJ2-2, with 10 positions matching TRBD2. V shed 5 bases and J 9 bases; nucleotides not matched to a gene: 6. The CDR3 has 14 residues. Looked up from germline, CDR1 is LNHDA and CDR2 is SQIVND (reference sequence). The CDR3 DNA is TGTGCCAGTAGTTCTCTAGCGGGAGAAAGGGAGCTGTTTTTT. It codes for CASSSLAGERELFF.

CDR3 coding DNA: TGTGCCAGCAGCCCCGTGTTAATAGCGGTCAATGAGCAGTTCTTC. It encodes CASSPVLIAVNEQFF. The rearrangement joins TRBV7-8 to TRBJ2-1, with D tentatively TRBD2 (6 bases). This CDR3 has 15 residues. Germline V gene data show CDR1 as SGHVS and CDR2 as FQNEAQ. V was cut by 5 bases and J by 6 bases, with 17 bases left in between.

The chain links TRBV9 to TRBJ2-5; no clear D. V was trimmed by 3 bases and J by 2 bases, leaving 8 bases between them. This CDR3 is 13 amino acids long. CDR1 SGDLS and CDR2 YYNGEE come from the germline V gene. CDR3 nucleotide sequence: TGTGCCAGCAGCGCGGCAGCGCAAGAGACCCAGTACTTC. Its protein product is CASSAAAQETQYF.

In its sample, this clone was seen once. The J gene is TRBJ2-2, the V gene TRBV28; tentatively, D is TRBD1 (5 bases). The CDR3 has 14 residues. Germline V gene data show CDR1 as MDHEN and CDR2 as SYDVKM. Trimming shortened V by 4 bases and J by 3 bases, and 9 bases separated the two germline ends. The CDR3 coding sequence is TGTGCCAGCAGTTCAGGGTTGGACACCGGGGAGCTGTTTTTT. This encodes CASSSGLDTGELFF.

The chain joins TRBV19 to TRBJ2-2; D perhaps matches TRBD2 (5 bases). Germline CDR1 reads LNHDA; CDR2 reads SQIVND (reference sequence). The V and J ends lost 1 base and 5 bases respectively, with 5 bases between them. The CDR3 extends over 13 amino acids. The CDR3, as DNA: TGTGCCAGTAGTATAGGGAGGACCGGGGAGCTGTTTTTT. Translated, it gives CASSIGRTGELFF.

This clone showed up just a few times. The chain recombines TRBV5-1 with TRBJ2-3; TRBD2 matches 7 bases. V trimming: 5 bases; J trimming: 0 bases; junction bases outside the gene matches: 0. This CDR3 contains 13 residues. Looked up from germline, CDR1 is SGHRS and CDR2 is YFSETQ. The CDR3 spells CASRGGSTDTQYF. Here the CDR3 DNA reads TGCGCCAGCAGGGGGGGGAGCACAGATACGCAGTATTTT. Combining the CDR3 with reference TRBV5-1 and TRBJ2-3 gives the whole variable domain KAGVTQTPRYLIKTRGQQVTLSCSPISGHRSVSWYQQTPGQGLQFLFEYFSETQRNKGNFPGRFSGRQFSNSRSEMNVSTLELGDSALYLCASRGGSTDTQYFGPGTRLTVL.

This clone was detected a few times. V gene TRBV7-2 combines with J gene TRBJ2-7, with TRBD1 matching over 10 bases. V shed 7 bases and J 2 bases; nucleotides not matched to a gene: 8. The CDR3 extends over 15 amino acids. Looked up from germline, CDR1 is SGHTA and CDR2 is FQGNSA. CDR3 bases: TGTGCCAGCACCCCGGACAGGGGGGAAACCTACGAGCAGTACTTC. Translating it yields CASTPDRGETYEQYF.

This CDR3 reads CASSSVRDTTYEQYF. CDR3 coding DNA: TGTGCCAGCAGTTCGGTCCGGGACACTACCTACGAGCAGTACTTC. The chain employs TRBV28 and TRBJ2-5; tentatively, D is TRBD1 (6 bases). The J call may be wrong; the DNA end is better matched by TRBJ2-7. Germline CDR1 and CDR2: MDHEN and SYDVKM. The CDR3 contains 15 residues.

The chain links TRBV6-6 to TRBJ2-2; D not certain. The germline V gene has CDR1 MNHNY and CDR2 SVGAGI (reference sequence). This CDR3 comprises 15 residues. Trimming removed 8 bases at V and 4 bases at J, with 17 bases between. The CDR3 DNA reads as TGTGCCAGCCGCCTAGACGGGTCCACCACCGGGGAGCTGTTTTTT. Encoded protein: CASRLDGSTTGELFF.

The chain links TRBV2 to TRBJ2-6; TRBD1 is a possible D gene (6 bases). The CDR3 length is 15 residues. CDR1 SNHLY and CDR2 FYNNEI come from the germline V gene. V lost 11 bases and J lost 0, with 14 bases in between. The CDR3 region is CASAGANSGANVLTF. The DNA for the CDR3 is TGTGCCTCCGCAGGGGCGAACTCTGGGGCCAACGTCCTGACTTTC.